The sequence of this T cell receptor (beta chain) was determined in a study of blood T cells in healthy people across ages (dated by TCRdb to between 2014 and 2016). With respect to the entire study: In model experiments, roughly one uniquely barcoded TCR beta cDNA molecule per two T cells was captured by template switching. The study measured age-related changes in TCR beta repertoire diversity using deep sequencing normalized with unique cDNA molecular identifiers. The donors were divided into four age groups: young (average around 16 years), middle-aged (about 39), aged (approximately 62) and long-lived (about 90). To avoid experimental bias, donors of different ages were randomly spread across the sequencing lanes. Using the same blood draw, the study looked at two additional independent replicas of 1 million unique cDNA reads for two donors, one aged 18 to 30 and the other aged 80 or older.

Of note for this clonotype: Its antigen is unknown. Base qualities are not recorded, but no much larger clone differs from it by a single base.

Library preparation was by 5' RACE. TCRdb shows the sequencer as Illumina HiSeq 2500. A second PCR of roughly 6 to 11 cycles was run with a J-beta primer mix and a sample-barcoded 5' primer. Each TCR beta cDNA molecule received a unique molecular identifier from a template-switch 5' adaptor carrying 12 random nucleotides. Each sample yielded at least 3 million CDR3-containing paired-end reads. All of the RNA was converted into first-strand cDNA using the Mint cDNA synthesis kit, with a TRBC-specific oligonucleotide serving as the primer. Following uracil-DNA glycosylase treatment, all cDNA underwent a first 18-cycle PCR with the universal primers M1SS and BC2_uni_R. Processing in the source paper ran as follows. Normalization of each sample was performed by random selection of 1 million high-quality reads, each carrying a distinct molecular identifier. Reads sharing molecular identifiers were discarded rather than binned into consensus sequences. MiTCR, set to a Q25 quality threshold and the strictest error-elimination algorithm, was used for CDR3 identification, clonotype clustering and error correction. A nonparametric unseen species model with Euler transformation was used to estimate a lower bound on total TCR beta diversity. TCRdb's own reprocessing of the public reads used fastp at Q25 and MiXCR and kept productive beta chains. Each CDR3 protein appears once, grouped with its most common genes and DNA. The authors' filters were not applied to this entry. In all, the sample holds about 730,000 distinct CDR3 sequences, and 35% to 45% of those were seen once. 20% to 25% of the sample goes to the ten largest clones.

Trimming leaves V shorter by 0 bases and J shorter by 6 bases, with the junction holding 8 bases beyond the gene matches. The CDR3 spans 15 residues, from the cysteine through the phenylalanine. Left in the record is the CDR3 DNA by itself, 45 bases read in frame from the first base. CDR1 and CDR2 are read off the germline V gene (reference sequence) as DFQATT and SNEGSKA. Findings and caveats that apply to the study as a whole: Estimates of total diversity based on one million sequenced T cells were considered lower bounds and underestimates. Compared with the aged group, the long-lived group had more naive CD4+ T cells, fewer expanded clones and increased TCR diversity, suggesting age selection. There was a strong correlation between observed TCR beta diversity and the percentage of naive T cells measured by flow cytometry. Observed TCR beta diversity per million T cells fell roughly linearly with age, and a significant reduction was already apparent by age around 44. Conclusive comparison of naive and antigen-experienced compartments was prevented by the profiling of bulk unsorted PBMCs. Because the CMV infection status of the donors was unknown, age-related changes in expanded clonotypes may potentially have been confounded.

The roughly 39 donors, aged roughly 6 to 95 years, were systemically healthy Caucasian individuals from Russia. Ten milliliters of peripheral blood were collected from each donor into EDTA-treated Vacutainer tubes. Ficoll-Paque density-gradient centrifugation was used to isolate PBMCs, with at least 6.5 million per sample. Trizol reagent was used to extract total RNA from PBMCs, with at least 5.5 micrograms per sample. Naive CD45RAhigh/CD27high T cell percentages were measured by flow cytometry on a PBMC aliquot from every donor. The chain couples TRBV20-1 to TRBJ2-1, with TRBD2 identical over 7 junction bases. Source material: blood. The sequence derives from a woman aged 60 to 75 in good health. The sequence in DNA is TGCAGTGCTAGAGAGGCCCGTTTAGCGGGCAATGAGCAGTTCTTC. Translation gives CSAREARLAGNEQFF.